In this sample, the clone carrying this TCR beta chain turned up a few times. Its antigen is unidentified. The source of the sample is a study of T cell repertoires in cytomegalovirus infection. Looking at the study overall: Researchers turned to recently identified HLA-C-restricted CMV epitopes as well as well-studied HLA-B-restricted ones. From public TCR beta signatures came an indication of both CMV infection and matching HLA type.

In TCRdb, the reads were re-called with MiXCR into one record per CDR3 protein. The sample yields a few hundred thousand distinct CDR3 sequences, 35% to 50% seen once. Trimming removed 3 bases from V and 4 bases from J, with 12 bases in between. The CDR3 runs 14 residues. This sequence was found in a human donor in good health (CMV status not recorded). Some clones in this sample may be carry-over from other donors' samples. Source: cultured PBMCs, taken from culture after CMV antigen stimulation. The chain joins TRBV12-3 or TRBV12-4 to TRBJ1-1; D is undetermined. The CDR3 coding sequence is TGTGCCAGCAGTTTTGAGGACCCCGGCACTGAAGCTTTCTTT. Protein product: CASSFEDPGTEAFF.